Following are 25 T cell receptor beta chains from one sample sequenced in a study of T cells after yellow fever vaccination. TCRdb re-called the 5' RACE reads through MiXCR, storing one row per CDR3 protein. The sample holds around 610,000 distinct CDR3 sequences, 13% seen once. Sequencing was performed on PBMCs, taken on the day of the yellow fever booster vaccination. The receptors stem from a young man who received the YFV17D yellow fever vaccine.

V and J are TRBV6-5 and TRBJ2-7, with D hard to call. Trimming took off 2 bases at V and 6 bases at J, with 11 bases between the two ends. CDR1 MNHEY and CDR2 SVGAGI come from the germline V gene. The CDR3 covers 13 residues. The CDR3 bases are TGTGCCAGCAGTTACGAAGGGCAAGTCGAGCAGTACTTC. Encoded protein: CASSYEGQVEQYF.

The rearrangement links TRBV27 to TRBJ2-7; D is possibly TRBD1 (7 bases). V gave up 3 bases and J gave up 1 base, with 16 bases separating them. The CDR3 has 16 amino acids. CDR1 and CDR2 (germline): MNHEY, SMNVEV (reference sequence). CDR3 loop: CASSFLKQGRSYEQYF. CDR3 DNA sequence: TGTGCCAGCAGTTTCCTTAAACAGGGGAGGTCCTACGAGCAGTACTTC.

This clonotype was seen a handful of times. The chain joins TRBV12-3 or TRBV12-4 to TRBJ2-1; D call uncertain. Trimming shortened V by 4 bases and J by 10 bases, and 8 bases separated the two germline ends. CDR3 length: 11 amino acids. DNA of the CDR3: TGTGCCAGCAGTTCCCCCCGGGAGCAGTTCTTC. This encodes CASSSPREQFF.

The chain uses TRBV6-5 and TRBJ2-3; D remains unclear. Germline-derived CDR1 and CDR2 are MNHEY and SVGAGI. The CDR3 is 12 amino acids. V was trimmed by 8 bases and J by 4 bases, leaving 10 bases between them. The CDR3 reads CASGPKADTQYF. The CDR3 DNA sequence: TGTGCCAGCGGGCCTAAGGCAGATACGCAGTATTTT.

The DNA of the CDR3 is TGCGCCAGCAGCTCGGCCGCGGGACAGAAAAGTTTGAATGAGCAGTTCTTC. Translated, it gives CASSSAAGQKSLNEQFF. The chain recombines TRBV5-1 with TRBJ2-1, with D tentatively TRBD1 (7 bases). The CDR3 is 17 amino acids. Trimming pared 3 bases from V and 7 bases from J, leaving 23 bases between. The germline CDR1 and CDR2 sequences are SGHRS and YFSETQ. The whole variable domain, remainder taken from reference TRBV5-1 and TRBJ2-1, is KAGVTQTPRYLIKTRGQQVTLSCSPISGHRSVSWYQQTPGQGLQFLFEYFSETQRNKGNFPGRFSGRQFSNSRSEMNVSTLELGDSALYLCASSSAAGQKSLNEQFFGPGTRLTVL.

In this sample, this clonotype turned up a few times. This chain joins TRBV5-1 and TRBJ2-7; 9 bases are a match to TRBD1. The CDR3 consists of 14 residues. Germline V CDR1 and CDR2: SGHRS, YFSETQ. V trimming: 0 bases; J trimming: 8 bases; junction bases outside the gene matches: 6. The CDR3 bases are TGCGCCAGCAGCTTGGATAGGACAGGGGCTCAGCAGTACTTC. Translating gives CASSLDRTGAQQYF.

Only a few counts were recorded for this clonotype. The chain is built from TRBV7-6 and TRBJ2-7, with TRBD1 matching 7 bases. The CDR3 is 11 residues long. V shed 5 bases, J shed 9 bases, and the junction held 4 bases outside the gene matches. CDR1 and CDR2 (germline): SGHVS, FNYEAQ. CDR3 in DNA: TGTGCCAGCAGCGGTACAGGGGTGCAGTACTTC. This sequence encodes CASSGTGVQYF.

This clonotype was counted between two and nine times. V is TRBV30 and J is TRBJ2-1; 12 bases align to TRBD2. The CDR3 spans 15 residues. Germline CDR1 GTSNPN, CDR2 SVGIG (reference sequence). V gave up 4 bases and J gave up 0 bases; unmatched junction bases: 1. Written as DNA, the CDR3 is TGTGCCTGGACTAGCGGGAGGGCCTCCTACAATGAGCAGTTCTTC. Encoded protein: CAWTSGRASYNEQFF.

This rearrangement joins TRBV5-1 to TRBJ2-5, with D tentatively TRBD2 (5 bases). V gave up 5 bases and J gave up 2 bases, with 10 bases separating them. Germline CDR1 is SGHRS and CDR2 is YFSETQ. CDR3 size: 13 residues. CDR3 DNA sequence: TGCGCCAGCAGGGGAGAAGGTCAAGAGACCCAGTACTTC. It translates to CASRGEGQETQYF.

This clonotype was observed at least ten times. At one of its ends the junction is not consistent with the germline gene, which may arise from a read error. The rearrangement joins TRBV2 to TRBJ2-2; D ambiguous. This CDR3 contains 11 residues. Germline loops: CDR1 SNHLY, CDR2 FYNNEI. CDR3 residues: CASSATGELFF. CDR3 DNA sequence: TGCGCCAGCAGCGCGACCGGGGAGCTGTTTTTT.

This clonotype was seen ten or more times. The chain is built from TRBV5-6 and TRBJ2-7, with 9 nucleotides matching TRBD2. J was trimmed by 3 bases and V by 3 bases; bases with no gene match: 10. Germline V gene data show CDR1 as SGHDT and CDR2 as YYEEEE. The length of the CDR3 is 16 residues. The CDR3 bases are TGTGCCAGCAGCTACCTTAGCGGGAGTATGAACTACGAGCAGTACTTC. This sequence encodes CASSYLSGSMNYEQYF.

This sequence joins TRBV6-5 and TRBJ1-1; 9 nucleotides align to TRBD1. The CDR3 runs 15 residues. Per the germline V gene, CDR1 is MNHEY and CDR2 is SVGAGI. V shed 4 bases and J 3 bases; nucleotides not matched to a gene: 6. The CDR3 bases are TGTGCCAGCAGTTTGGGACAGGGTGGCGACACTGAAGCTTTCTTT. Amino acids: CASSLGQGGDTEAFF.

This clonotype was recorded a few times. The V and J genes are TRBV6-5 and TRBJ2-7; D unresolved. V dropped 8 bases and J dropped 2 bases, with 7 bases sitting between them. This CDR3 is 11 amino acids long. The germline CDR1 and CDR2 sequences are MNHEY and SVGAGI. CDR3 nucleotides: TGTGCCAGCGGGGTAACCTACGAGCAGTACTTC. Protein product: CASGVTYEQYF.

Only a few counts were recorded for this clonotype. CDR3 coding DNA: TGCAGCACCGTTCAGGAACACCGAAACTATGGCTACACCTTC. Translating it yields CSTVQEHRNYGYTF. The genes are TRBV29-1 and TRBJ1-2; D is ambiguous. The germline V and J ends were trimmed by 8 bases and 2 bases, with 18 bases remaining between them. Per germline, CDR1 SQVTM and CDR2 ANQGSEA. The CDR3 covers 14 residues.

This clonotype was found many times. The chain combines TRBV24-1 with TRBJ2-1, with D unclear. This CDR3 is built from 14 residues. The V gene's germline CDR1 is KGHDR and CDR2 SFDVKD. V was trimmed by 2 bases and J by 7 bases, leaving 11 bases between them. The CDR3 bases are TGTGCCACCAGTGATTCTCATCAGAGGAATGAGCAGTTCTTC. It is translated as CATSDSHQRNEQFF.

This clonotype was counted a few times. The chain uses TRBV7-8 and TRBJ2-1, with TRBD1 identical over 11 bases. V shed 5 bases, J shed 9 bases, and the junction held 3 bases outside the gene matches. Germline V gene data show CDR1 as SGHVS and CDR2 as FQNEAQ. This CDR3 spans 13 amino acids. CDR3 sequence: CASSQGQGVEQFF. Here the CDR3 DNA reads TGTGCCAGCAGCCAGGGACAGGGGGTTGAGCAGTTCTTC. Using reference TRBV7-8 and TRBJ2-1 for the parts outside the CDR3, the full variable domain is GAGVSQSPRYKVAKRGQDVALRCDPISGHVSLFWYQQALGQGPEFLTYFQNEAQLDKSGLPSDRFFAERPEGSVSTLKIQRTQQEDSAVYLCASSQGQGVEQFFGPGTRLTVL.

This chain links TRBV18 with TRBJ1-1; 9 bases match TRBD1. The CDR3 sequence is 15 residues long. The germline V gene encodes CDR1 KGHSH and CDR2 LQKENI. J was trimmed by 1 base and V by 0 bases; bases with no gene match: 0. CDR3 bases: TGTGCCAGCTCACCACCGGGACAGGGGAACACTGAAGCTTTCTTT. It is translated as CASSPPGQGNTEAFF.

The CDR3 region has the DNA TGTGCCAGCAGTTTATTTCCGGGGATGTACGAGCAGTACTTC. This encodes CASSLFPGMYEQYF. V gene TRBV27 combines with J gene TRBJ2-7; the D gene is possibly TRBD2 (5 bases). This CDR3 has 14 amino acids. Trimming left V 1 base short and J 4 bases short, with 11 bases between. CDR1 and CDR2 (germline): MNHEY, SMNVEV (reference sequence).

This chain connects TRBV9 to TRBJ2-2; 9 bases are shared with TRBD1. Germline CDR1 and CDR2: SGDLS and YYNGEE. Trimming cost V 3 bases and J 4 bases; bases outside gene matches: 10. The CDR3 extends over 17 amino acids. The CDR3 sequence: CASSGPGQGSSTGELFF. For the CDR3, the DNA is TGTGCCAGCAGCGGGCCGGGACAGGGAAGTTCCACCGGGGAGCTGTTTTTT.

The table lists this clonotype with many counts. The chain employs TRBV24-1 and TRBJ2-1; the D is unclear. V was clipped by 0 bases and J by 7 bases, with 0 bases between them. This CDR3 region has 11 residues. Germline lookup yields CDR1 KGHDR and CDR2 SFDVKD. DNA of the CDR3: TGTGCCACCAGTGATTTGAATGAGCAGTTCTTC. Translation: CATSDLNEQFF.

This clonotype appeared a few times. The chain is built from TRBV7-2 and TRBJ2-7, with a tentative D call TRBD2 (6 bases). CDR1 is SGHTA, CDR2 FQGNSA, per germline. The CDR3 extends over 13 amino acids. V dropped 5 bases and J dropped 0 bases, with 8 bases sitting between them. DNA of the CDR3: TGTGCCAGCAGCACGCGGGGCTCCTACGAGCAGTACTTC. Translating gives CASSTRGSYEQYF.

This clonotype was counted only a few times. The V call is TRBV7-2, the J call TRBJ1-1; tentative D call: TRBD1 (6 bases). V was shortened by 4 bases and J by 6 bases, with 18 bases between the two germline ends. This CDR3 contains 15 residues. Germline V gives CDR1 SGHTA, CDR2 FQGNSA. The CDR3 bases are TGTGCCAGCAGCTGGAAGGGGACAATCGTTGCTGAAGCTTTCTTT. Residues: CASSWKGTIVAEAFF.

This chain connects TRBV18 to TRBJ2-3; TRBD1 matches 8 bases. With V trimmed by 6 bases and J by 6 bases, 11 bases remained unmatched. The CDR3 has 15 amino acids. From germline, CDR1 is KGHSH and CDR2 LQKENI. The CDR3 loop is CASSAQGQVVDTQYF. CDR3 in DNA: TGTGCCAGCTCGGCCCAGGGACAGGTCGTGGATACGCAGTATTTT.

Written as DNA, the CDR3 is TGTGCCAGCAGCTTGGATTGGGTCTTGAGCTCCTACAATGAGCAGTTCTTC. This gives the protein CASSLDWVLSSYNEQFF. The rearrangement joins TRBV5-6 to TRBJ2-1; D gene unclear. Between the trimmed V and J ends, which lost 0 bases and 0 bases, there was a span of 13 bases. The germline gives CDR1 SGHDT, CDR2 YYEEEE. The CDR3 has 17 amino acids.

The CDR3 DNA follows: TGTGCCAGCGGCCCTAGAGGCGGGAGGGTGGGGGAGACCCAGTACTTC. As protein: CASGPRGGRVGETQYF. This sequence joins TRBV7-2 and TRBJ2-5; 9 nucleotides match TRBD2. The ends lost 8 bases at V and 5 bases at J; junction bases unmatched: 15. Germline CDR1 SGHTA, CDR2 FQGNSA. This CDR3 has 16 residues. The entire variable domain, with the rest obtained from reference TRBV7-2 and TRBJ2-5, is as follows: GAGVSQSPSNKVTEKGKDVELRCDPISGHTALYWYRQSLGQGLEFLIYFQGNSAPDKSGLPSDRFSAERTGGSVSTLTIQRTQQEDSAVYLCASGPRGGRVGETQYFGPGTRLLVL.